Shown below are 12 T cell receptor beta chains from a single sample sequenced in a study of identical twins. TCRdb ran MiXCR on the 5' RACE reads and lists one entry per CDR3 protein. This table holds about 460,000 distinct CDR3 sequences, approximately 14% found once. This sample also appeared in a second study, on yellow fever vaccine responses in identical twins.

Sequencing was done on a sample of CD4+ T cells sorted from blood. Receptors originate from a woman aged 18-29 years in good health.

In its sample, this clonotype was seen a few times. The chain's CDR3 is CASSFQNEKLFF. CDR3 coding DNA: TGCGCCAGCAGTTTTCAGAATGAAAAACTGTTTTTT. The gene calls are TRBV5-1 and TRBJ1-4, with unresolved D. The V end lost 5 bases, the J end lost 5 bases, and 7 bases lay between the germline ends. CDR1 and CDR2 (germline): SGHRS, YFSETQ. The CDR3 is made up of 12 amino acids.

A few counts support this clonotype. The chain has TRBV6-2 or TRBV6-3 and TRBJ2-5, with D possibly being TRBD1 (5 bases). Germline CDR1 reads MNHEY; CDR2 reads SVGEGT. The CDR3 runs to 23 residues. V lost 4 bases and J lost 1, with 37 bases in between. The CDR3 loop reads CASSSASTSLGAFLHPLQETQYF. The DNA of the CDR3 is TGTGCCAGCAGTTCTGCCTCTACATCCTTAGGGGCCTTTTTGCACCCCCTCCAAGAGACCCAGTACTTC.

This clonotype occurred a few times. V and J are TRBV15 and TRBJ2-2, with 10 nucleotides matching TRBD2. The CDR3 extends over 16 amino acids. CDR1 is LNHNV and CDR2 is YYDKDF in the germline V gene (reference sequence). With V trimmed by 1 base and J by 4 bases, 3 bases remained unmatched. CDR3 sequence reads: CATSRGLAGSTGELFF. In DNA, the CDR3 is TGTGCCACCAGCAGAGGACTAGCGGGCTCCACCGGGGAGCTGTTTTTT.

The V and J genes are TRBV19 and TRBJ1-5; 8 bases agree with TRBD1. With 1 base clipped from V and 0 bases from J, the junction kept 5 bases outside the gene matches. The CDR3 runs 17 residues. Germline lookup yields CDR1 LNHDA and CDR2 SQIVND (reference sequence). The CDR3 bases are TGTGCCAGTAGTATAGGGGGGACAGGATATAGCAATCAGCCCCAGCATTTT. Its protein is CASSIGGTGYSNQPQHF.

The rearrangement uses TRBV10-3 and TRBJ2-5; the D call may be TRBD1 or TRBD2 (5 bases each). CDR1 and CDR2 from the germline V gene are ENHRY and SYGVKD. V gave up 6 bases and J gave up 0 bases, with 20 bases separating them. The CDR3 loop spans 17 amino acids. CDR3 sequence (DNA): TGTGCCATCAGCGGAGGTGGGACCAGCGGAAACCAAGAGACCCAGTACTTC. Protein sequence: CAISGGGTSGNQETQYF.

This clonotype was seen more than once but under ten times. The gene calls are TRBV2 and TRBJ2-1; TRBD1 might be the D (5 bases). V lost 3 bases to trimming and J lost 4 bases, with 13 bases between them. Germline V gene data show CDR1 as SNHLY and CDR2 as FYNNEI. The CDR3 is made up of 15 amino acids. For the CDR3, the DNA is TGTGCCAGCAGTGAGGGGCAGGTCCTATACAATGAGCAGTTCTTC. It specifies CASSEGQVLYNEQFF.

This clonotype was observed a handful of times. This chain connects TRBV25-1 to TRBJ1-1, with D perhaps matching TRBD1 (6 bases). The germline gives CDR1 MGHDK, CDR2 SYGVNS. The CDR3 has 17 amino acids. With 1 base removed from V and 6 bases from J, the gap between germline ends came to 21 bases. The CDR3 nucleotides are TGTGCCAGCAGTGAATTGGGCACTCCGGGTAACAGGGCTGAAGCTTTCTTT. Encoded protein: CASSELGTPGNRAEAFF.

This chain uses TRBV5-4 with TRBJ2-4; 9 bases match TRBD1. CDR1 and CDR2 from the germline V gene are SGHNT and YYREEE (reference sequence). Germline trimming cut 4 bases from V and 6 bases from J; bases unmatched to any gene: 8. The CDR3 sequence is 15 residues long. The CDR3 nucleotides read TGTGCCAGCAGCACCCAGGACAGGGGAGGAAACATTCAGTACTTC. Amino acids: CASSTQDRGGNIQYF.

The sample holds a few counts of this clonotype. This chain joins TRBV20-1 and TRBJ2-5; D gene ambiguous. With 7 bases removed from V and 4 bases from J, the gap between germline ends came to 10 bases. The CDR3 loop spans 11 amino acids. Germline CDR1 and CDR2: DFQATT and SNEGSKA (reference sequence). CDR3 sequence: CSVPLLETQYF. Here the CDR3 DNA reads TGCAGTGTTCCACTCTTAGAGACCCAGTACTTC.

The gene calls are TRBV20-1 and TRBJ2-7; TRBD2 might be the D (5 bases). Per the germline V gene, CDR1 is DFQATT and CDR2 is SNEGSKA (reference sequence). This CDR3 has 14 residues. V shed 6 bases and J shed 5 bases, with 20 bases lying between them. The DNA of the CDR3 is TGCAGTGCCAGGTGGAAGGGCAGCGGCGACGAGCAGTACTTC. Translation: CSARWKGSGDEQYF.

This chain links TRBV6-4 with TRBJ2-1; TRBD2 is a possible D gene (5 bases). This CDR3 comprises 15 residues. Germline loops: CDR1 MRHNA, CDR2 SNTAGT. Trimming pared 5 bases from V and 5 bases from J, leaving 16 bases between. CDR3 DNA sequence: TGTGCCAGCAGTTACGGGGTTTCGACCAACAATGAGCAGTTCTTC. Protein product: CASSYGVSTNNEQFF.

This clonotype was observed many times. The chain recombines TRBV25-1 with TRBJ1-6; D is undetermined. In germline, CDR1 is MGHDK, CDR2 SYGVNS. Trimming took off 3 bases at V and 9 bases at J, with 12 bases between the two ends. This CDR3 spans 14 amino acids. The CDR3 reads CASSETGFTSPLHF. The CDR3 nucleotides read TGTGCCAGCAGTGAGACTGGGTTTACTTCACCCCTCCACTTT.